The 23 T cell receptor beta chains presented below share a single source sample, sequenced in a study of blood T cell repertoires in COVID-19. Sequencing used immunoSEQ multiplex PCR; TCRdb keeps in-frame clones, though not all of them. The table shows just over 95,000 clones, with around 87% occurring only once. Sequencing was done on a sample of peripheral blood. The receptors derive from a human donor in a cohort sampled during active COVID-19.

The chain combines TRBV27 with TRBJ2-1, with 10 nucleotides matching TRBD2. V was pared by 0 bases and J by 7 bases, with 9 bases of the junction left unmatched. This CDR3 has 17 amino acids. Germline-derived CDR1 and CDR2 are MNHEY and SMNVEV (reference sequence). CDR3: CASSLSSGLAARNEQFF. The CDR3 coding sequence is TGTGCCAGCAGTTTATCAAGTGGACTAGCGGCTAGGAATGAGCAGTTCTTC.

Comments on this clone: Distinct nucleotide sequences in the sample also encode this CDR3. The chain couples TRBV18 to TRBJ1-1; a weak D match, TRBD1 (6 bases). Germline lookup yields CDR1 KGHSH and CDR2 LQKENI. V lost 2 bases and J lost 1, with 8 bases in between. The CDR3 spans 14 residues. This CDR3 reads CASSPLTGNTEAFF. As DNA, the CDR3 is TGTGCCAGCTCACCATTGACAGGGAACACTGAAGCTTTCTTT.

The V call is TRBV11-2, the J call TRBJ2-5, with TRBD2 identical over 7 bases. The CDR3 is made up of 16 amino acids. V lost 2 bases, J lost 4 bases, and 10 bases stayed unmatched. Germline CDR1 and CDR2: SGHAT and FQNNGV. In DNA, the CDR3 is TGTGCCAGCAGCTTATCCCGGTCGGGGGGAGTAGAGACCCAGTACTTC. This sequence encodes CASSLSRSGGVETQYF.

This chain's CDR3 is CASSMRGLAGGETQYF. CDR3 nucleotides: TGTGCCAGCAGCATGAGGGGGTTAGCGGGAGGTGAGACCCAGTACTTC. The chain links TRBV5-4 to TRBJ2-5; 10 bases agree with TRBD2. The germline gives CDR1 SGHNT, CDR2 YYREEE (reference sequence). This CDR3 has 16 amino acids. The V segment lost 4 bases and the J segment 5 bases; nucleotides outside the gene matches: 11.

CDR3: CATSRELAGAREQFF. CDR3 coding DNA: TGTGCCACCAGCAGAGAACTAGCGGGAGCGCGGGAGCAGTTCTTC. The V call is TRBV15, the J call TRBJ2-1; 11 positions agree with TRBD2. The CDR3 consists of 15 residues. The V and J ends lost 0 bases and 10 bases, in that order; junction bases with no gene match: 5. CDR1 is LNHNV, CDR2 YYDKDF, per germline (reference sequence).

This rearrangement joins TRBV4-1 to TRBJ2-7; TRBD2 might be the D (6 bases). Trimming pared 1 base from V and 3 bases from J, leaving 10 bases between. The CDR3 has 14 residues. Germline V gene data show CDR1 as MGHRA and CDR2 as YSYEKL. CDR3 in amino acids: CASSQGLASYEQYF. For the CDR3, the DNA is TGCGCCAGCAGCCAAGGCCTAGCGAGCTACGAGCAGTACTTC.

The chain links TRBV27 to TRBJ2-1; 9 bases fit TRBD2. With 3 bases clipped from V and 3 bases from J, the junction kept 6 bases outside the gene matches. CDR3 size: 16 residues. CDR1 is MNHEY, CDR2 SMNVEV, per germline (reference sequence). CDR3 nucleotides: TGTGCCAGCAGTTTCGGGACTAGCCAACTCTACAATGAGCAGTTCTTC. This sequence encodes CASSFGTSQLYNEQFF.

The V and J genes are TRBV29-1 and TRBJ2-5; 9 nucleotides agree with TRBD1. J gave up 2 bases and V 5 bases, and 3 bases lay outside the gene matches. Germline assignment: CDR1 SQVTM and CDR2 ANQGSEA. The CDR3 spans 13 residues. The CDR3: CSVRDRAQETQYF. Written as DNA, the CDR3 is TGCAGCGTTAGGGACAGGGCGCAAGAGACCCAGTACTTC.

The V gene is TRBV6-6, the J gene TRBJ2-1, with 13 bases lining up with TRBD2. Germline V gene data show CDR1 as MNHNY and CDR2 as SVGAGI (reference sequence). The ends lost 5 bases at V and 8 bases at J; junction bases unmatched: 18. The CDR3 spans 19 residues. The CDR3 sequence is CASSRRLTSGRAQGHEQFF. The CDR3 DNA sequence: TGTGCCAGCAGTCGACGACTTACTAGCGGGAGGGCCCAAGGGCATGAGCAGTTCTTC.

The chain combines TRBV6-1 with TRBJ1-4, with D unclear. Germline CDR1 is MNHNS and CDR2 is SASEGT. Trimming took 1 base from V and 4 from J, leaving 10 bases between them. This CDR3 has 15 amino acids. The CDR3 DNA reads TGTGCCAGCAGTGAAGTATCGCCCGGTAATGAAAAACTGTTTTTT. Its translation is CASSEVSPGNEKLFF.

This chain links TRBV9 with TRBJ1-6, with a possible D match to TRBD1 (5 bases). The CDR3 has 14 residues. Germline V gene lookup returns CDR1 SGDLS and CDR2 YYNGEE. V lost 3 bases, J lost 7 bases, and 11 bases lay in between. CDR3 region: CASSARGSNSPLHF. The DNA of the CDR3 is TGTGCCAGCAGCGCCCGGGGGTCGAATTCACCCCTCCACTTT. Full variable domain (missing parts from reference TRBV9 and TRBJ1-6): DSGVTQTPKHLITATGQRVTLRCSPRSGDLSVYWYQQSLDQGLQFLIQYYNGEERAKGNILERFSAQQFPDLHSELNLSSLELGDSALYFCASSARGSNSPLHFGNGTRLTVT.

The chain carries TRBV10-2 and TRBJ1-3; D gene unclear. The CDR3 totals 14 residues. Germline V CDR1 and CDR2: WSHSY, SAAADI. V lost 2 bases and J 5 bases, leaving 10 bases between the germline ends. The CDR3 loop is CASSEGQLRNTIYF. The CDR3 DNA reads TGCGCCAGCAGTGAGGGCCAGTTGCGAAACACCATATATTTT.

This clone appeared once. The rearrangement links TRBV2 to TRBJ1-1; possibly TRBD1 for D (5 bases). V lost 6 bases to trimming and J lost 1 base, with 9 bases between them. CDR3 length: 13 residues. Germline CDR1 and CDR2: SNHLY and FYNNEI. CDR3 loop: CASSQGENTEAFF. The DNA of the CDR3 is TGTGCCAGCAGCCAGGGTGAGAACACTGAAGCTTTCTTT.

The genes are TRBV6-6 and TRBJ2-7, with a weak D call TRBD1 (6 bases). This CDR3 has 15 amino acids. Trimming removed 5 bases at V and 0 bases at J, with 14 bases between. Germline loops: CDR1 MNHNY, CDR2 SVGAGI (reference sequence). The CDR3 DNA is TGTGCCAGCAGTGGACCTACAGGGAGCTCCTACGAGCAGTACTTC. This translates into CASSGPTGSSYEQYF.

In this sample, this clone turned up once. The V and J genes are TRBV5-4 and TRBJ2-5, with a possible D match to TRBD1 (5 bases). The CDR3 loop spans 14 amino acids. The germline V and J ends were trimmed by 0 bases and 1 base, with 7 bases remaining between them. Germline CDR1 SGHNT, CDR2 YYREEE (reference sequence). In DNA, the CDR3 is TGTGCCAGCAGCTTGGCGACAGTCCAAGAGACCCAGTACTTC. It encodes CASSLATVQETQYF.

CDR3 sequence: CASSLSRRAGGPLDTQYF. CDR3 bases: TGTGCCAGCAGTTTATCGAGGCGAGCGGGAGGGCCTCTAGATACGCAGTATTTT. The chain carries TRBV27 and TRBJ2-3; TRBD2 aligns across 10 bases. CDR1 and CDR2 from the germline V gene are MNHEY and SMNVEV (reference sequence). CDR3 size: 18 residues. The ends lost 0 bases at V and 5 bases at J; junction bases unmatched: 11.

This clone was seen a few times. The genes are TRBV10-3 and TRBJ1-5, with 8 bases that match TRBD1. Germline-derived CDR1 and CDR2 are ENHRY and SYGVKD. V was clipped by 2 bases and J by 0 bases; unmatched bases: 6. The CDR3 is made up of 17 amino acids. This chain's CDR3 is CAISEGQGGNSNQPQHF. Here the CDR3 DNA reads TGTGCCATCAGTGAGGGACAGGGTGGGAATAGCAATCAGCCCCAGCATTTT.

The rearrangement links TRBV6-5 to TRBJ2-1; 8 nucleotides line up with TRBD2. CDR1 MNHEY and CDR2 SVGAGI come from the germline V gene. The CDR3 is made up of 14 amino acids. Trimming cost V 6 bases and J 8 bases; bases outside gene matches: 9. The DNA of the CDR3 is TGTGCCAGCAGATACGGGGGGGCTGACCATGAGCAGTTCTTC. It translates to CASRYGGADHEQFF.

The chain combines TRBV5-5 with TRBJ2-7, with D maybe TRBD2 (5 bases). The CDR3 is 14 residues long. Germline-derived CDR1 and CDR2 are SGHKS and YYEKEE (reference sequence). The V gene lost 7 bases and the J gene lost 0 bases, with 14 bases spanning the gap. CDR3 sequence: CASRASGYSYEQYF. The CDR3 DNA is TGTGCCAGCCGGGCCAGCGGCTACTCCTACGAGCAGTACTTC.

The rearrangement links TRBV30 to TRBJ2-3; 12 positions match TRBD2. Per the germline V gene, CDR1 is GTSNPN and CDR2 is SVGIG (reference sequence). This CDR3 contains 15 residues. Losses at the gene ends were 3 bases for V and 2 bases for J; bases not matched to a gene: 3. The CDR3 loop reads CAWSGLAGNTDTQYF. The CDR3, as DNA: TGTGCCTGGAGCGGACTAGCGGGAAACACAGATACGCAGTATTTT.

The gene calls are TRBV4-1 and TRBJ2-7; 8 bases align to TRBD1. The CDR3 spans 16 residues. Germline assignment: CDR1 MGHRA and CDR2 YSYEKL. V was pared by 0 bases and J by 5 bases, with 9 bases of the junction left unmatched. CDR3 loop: CASSQDLQTGDHEQYF. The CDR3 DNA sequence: TGCGCCAGCAGCCAAGACCTCCAGACAGGGGACCACGAGCAGTACTTC.

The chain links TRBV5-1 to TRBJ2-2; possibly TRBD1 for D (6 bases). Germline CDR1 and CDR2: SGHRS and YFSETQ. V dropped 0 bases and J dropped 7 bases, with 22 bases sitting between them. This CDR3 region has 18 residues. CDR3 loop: CASSLANSASRGGGELFF. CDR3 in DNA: TGCGCCAGCAGCTTGGCGAATTCGGCAAGCCGAGGGGGCGGGGAGCTGTTTTTT.

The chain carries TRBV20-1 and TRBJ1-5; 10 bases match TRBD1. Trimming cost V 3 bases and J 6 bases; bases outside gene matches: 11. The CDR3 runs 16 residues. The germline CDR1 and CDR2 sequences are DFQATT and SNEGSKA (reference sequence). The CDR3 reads CSASLGTGEGGQPQHF. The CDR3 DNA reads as TGCAGTGCTAGTCTCGGGACAGGGGAGGGAGGTCAGCCCCAGCATTTT.